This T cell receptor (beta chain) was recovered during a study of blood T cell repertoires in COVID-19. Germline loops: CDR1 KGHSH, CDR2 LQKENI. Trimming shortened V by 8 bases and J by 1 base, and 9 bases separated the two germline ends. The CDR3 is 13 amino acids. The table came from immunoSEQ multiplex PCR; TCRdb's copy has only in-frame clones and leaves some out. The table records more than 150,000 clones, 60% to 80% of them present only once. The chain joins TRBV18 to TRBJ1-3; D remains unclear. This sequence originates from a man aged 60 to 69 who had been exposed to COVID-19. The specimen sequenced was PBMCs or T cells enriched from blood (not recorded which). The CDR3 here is CASNSGSGNTIYF. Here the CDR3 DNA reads TGTGCCAGCAACAGTGGATCTGGAAACACCATATATTTT.